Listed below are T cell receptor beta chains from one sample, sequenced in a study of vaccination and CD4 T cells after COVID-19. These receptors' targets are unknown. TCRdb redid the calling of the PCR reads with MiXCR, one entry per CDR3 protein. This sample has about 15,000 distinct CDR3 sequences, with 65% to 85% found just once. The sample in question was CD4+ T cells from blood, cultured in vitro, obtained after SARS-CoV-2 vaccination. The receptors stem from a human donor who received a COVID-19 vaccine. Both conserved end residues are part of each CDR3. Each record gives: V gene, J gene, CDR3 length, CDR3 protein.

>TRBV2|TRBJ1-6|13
CASTEGWNSPLHF
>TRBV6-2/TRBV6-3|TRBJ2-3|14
CASSPLARADTQYF
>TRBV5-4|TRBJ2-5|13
CASSSFPQETQYF
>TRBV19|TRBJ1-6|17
CASSIPPTAALNSPLHF
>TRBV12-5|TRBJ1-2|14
CASGNGGANYGYTF
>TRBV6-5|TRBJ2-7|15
CASSYSRDRVYEQYF
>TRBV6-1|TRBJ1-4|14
CASSEDRGGEKLFF
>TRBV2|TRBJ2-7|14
CASRGVRSSYEQYF
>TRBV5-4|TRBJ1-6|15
CASSLVWDSNSPLHF
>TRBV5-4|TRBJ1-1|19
CASSSPRAAGYLENTEAFF
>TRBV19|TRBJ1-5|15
CASSIGGERNQPQHF
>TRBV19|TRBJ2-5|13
CASSAGRQETQYF
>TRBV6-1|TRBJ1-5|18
CASSEGATVAYSNQPQHF
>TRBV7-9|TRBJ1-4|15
CASSSSGHRDEKLFF
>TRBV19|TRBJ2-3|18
CASSRTSGGASATDTQYF
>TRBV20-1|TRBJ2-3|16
CSAILISGGLTDTQYF
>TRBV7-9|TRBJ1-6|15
CASSRGQGGFSPLHF
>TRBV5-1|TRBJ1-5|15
CASSPTARAEQPQHF
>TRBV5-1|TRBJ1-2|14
CASSLDVVMGGYTF
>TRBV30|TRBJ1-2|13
CAWSPQGVEGYTF
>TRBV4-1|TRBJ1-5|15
CASSQVGDRNQPQHF
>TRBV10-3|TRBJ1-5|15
CAISESGVEGQPQHF
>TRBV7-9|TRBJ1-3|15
CASSPDRRSGNTIYF
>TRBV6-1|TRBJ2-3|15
CASSSSWGPTDTQYF
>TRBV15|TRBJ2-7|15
CATSRDQRSSYEQYF
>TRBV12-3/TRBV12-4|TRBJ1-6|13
CASTNPGRSPLHF
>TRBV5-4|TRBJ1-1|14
CASSRMEGRTEAFF
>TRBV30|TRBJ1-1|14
CAWSRLQMNTEAFF
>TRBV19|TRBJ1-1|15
CASSIKGAGNTEAFF
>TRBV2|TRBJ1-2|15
CASSVGRDQGYGYTF
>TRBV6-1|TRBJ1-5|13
CASSEADSVPGHF
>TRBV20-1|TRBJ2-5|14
CSARWGGGIETQYF
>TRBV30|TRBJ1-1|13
CAWSGTQNTEAFF
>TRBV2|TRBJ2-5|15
CASSELGGGSETQYF
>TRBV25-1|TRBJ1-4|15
CASSVRPSRFEKLFF
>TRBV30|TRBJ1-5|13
CAWSYREDQPQHF
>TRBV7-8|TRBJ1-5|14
CASSPDRGNQPQHF